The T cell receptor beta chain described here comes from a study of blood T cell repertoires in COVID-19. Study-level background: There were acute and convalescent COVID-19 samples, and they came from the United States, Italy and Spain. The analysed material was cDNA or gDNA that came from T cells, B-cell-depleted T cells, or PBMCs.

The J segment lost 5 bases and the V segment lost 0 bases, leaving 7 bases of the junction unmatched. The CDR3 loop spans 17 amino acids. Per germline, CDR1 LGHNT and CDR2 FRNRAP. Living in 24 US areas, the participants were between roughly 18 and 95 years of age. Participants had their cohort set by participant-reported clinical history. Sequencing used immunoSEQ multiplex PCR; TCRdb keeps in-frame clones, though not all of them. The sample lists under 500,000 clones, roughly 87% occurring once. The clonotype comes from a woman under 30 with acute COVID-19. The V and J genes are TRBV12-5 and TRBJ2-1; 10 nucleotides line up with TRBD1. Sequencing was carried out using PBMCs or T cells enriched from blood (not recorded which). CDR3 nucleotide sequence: TGTGCTAGTGGTTTGGTACAGGGACAGGGGTTCAACAATGAGCAGTTCTTC. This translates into CASGLVQGQGFNNEQFF.